The rows below give T cell receptor beta chains drawn from one sample of a study of blood T cell repertoires in COVID-19. Here immunoSEQ multiplex PCR was the method, and the copy in TCRdb shows in-frame clones only, minus some. The sample records fewer than 250,000 clones, around 87% being singletons. What was sequenced was PBMCs or T cells enriched from blood (not recorded which). The receptor source for this set is a man aged 30 to 39 in a cohort exposed to, infected with or recovered from COVID-19 (not recorded which). CDR3s include the opening cysteine and the closing phenylalanine or tryptophan. Each record gives: V gene, clone size, J gene, D gene, CDR3 DNA, CDR3 protein. A D gene is named only where the DNA matches it firmly. The size entry is marked missing in some rows and otherwise reads once, few, many or a size class.

>TRBV27|NA|TRBJ1-1|TRBD1
TGTGCCAGCAGTCTCACAGGGGGAACGGACACTGAAGCTTTCTTT
CASSLTGGTDTEAFF
>TRBV7-9|NA|TRBJ1-6|NA
TGTGCCAGCAGCTTAGATGCTATGGCAGGGGATTCACCCCTCCACTTT
CASSLDAMAGDSPLHF
>TRBV19|NA|TRBJ2-7|TRBD1
TGTGCCAGTAGTATGGCCGGGGACAGTATCTACGAGCAGTACTTC
CASSMAGDSIYEQYF
>TRBV5-1|NA|TRBJ2-2|TRBD1
TGCGCCAGCAGCTTGTGGACAGGTAACACCGGGGAGCTGTTTTTT
CASSLWTGNTGELFF
>TRBV28|NA|TRBJ2-7|NA
TGTGCCAGCAGTCTTTCTTCCAGGGGCTACGAGCAGTACTTC
CASSLSSRGYEQYF
>TRBV25-1|NA|TRBJ1-2|NA
TGTGCCAGCAGTGAATCACCCCCCTACGATGGCTACACCTTC
CASSESPPYDGYTF
>TRBV5-1|NA|TRBJ2-3|TRBD2
TGCGCCAGCAGCTTGGACTTACTAGCGGGCGGAGGCGATACGCAGTATTTT
CASSLDLLAGGGDTQYF
>TRBV16|NA|TRBJ1-3|NA
TGTGCCAGCAGCAATACTGCGGATAACGCAGCTTCTTCTGGAAACACCATATATTTT
CASSNTADNAASSGNTIYF
>TRBV3-1/TRBV3-2|NA|TRBJ1-5|TRBD1
TGTGCCAGCAGCCAGACTGGACAGGGATATAATCAGCCCCAGCATTTT
CASSQTGQGYNQPQHF
>TRBV11-1|NA|TRBJ2-1|TRBD2
TGTGCCAGCAGCTTAACTAGCGGGCCCAGGGAGCAGTTCTTC
CASSLTSGPREQFF
>TRBV28|NA|TRBJ2-6|TRBD2
TGTGCCAGCAGTTCACCAACCCCGGGACTAGCGGGAGCCATGTCTGGGGCCAACGTCCTGACTTTC
CASSSPTPGLAGAMSGANVLTF
>TRBV19|NA|TRBJ2-1|TRBD1
TGTGCCACCCAGCAAGGGACAGGGAGTTATGAGCAGTTCTTC
CATQQGTGSYEQFF
>TRBV11-2|NA|TRBJ1-1|TRBD1
TGTGCCAGCAGCTTGGGACAGGGAACTGAAGCTTTCTTT
CASSLGQGTEAFF
>TRBV28|NA|TRBJ1-5|TRBD1
TGTGCCAGCAGTTTCCTCCGGACAGGGCGGAACAATCAGCCCCAGCATTTT
CASSFLRTGRNNQPQHF
>TRBV5-1|NA|TRBJ2-1|NA
TGCGCCAGCAGCCCCCCCGGGGTGGATTACAATGAGCAGTTCTTC
CASSPPGVDYNEQFF
>TRBV19|NA|TRBJ2-1|NA
TGTGCCAGTAGTGGGTCTACTTGGGCCAGCTCCTACAATGAGCAGTTCTTC
CASSGSTWASSYNEQFF
>TRBV19|NA|TRBJ2-4|TRBD2
TGTGCCAGTAGTCTAGCGGGAGGCCCTCGGAACATTCAGTACTTC
CASSLAGGPRNIQYF
>TRBV5-1|few|TRBJ2-1|NA
TGCGCCAGCAGAGAGGTGGAGTCCTACAATGAGCAGTTCTTC
CASREVESYNEQFF
>TRBV7-8|NA|TRBJ2-3|TRBD2
TGTGCCAGCAGCTTAGGGGCTAGCGGGAGTACAGATACGCAGTATTTT
CASSLGASGSTDTQYF
>TRBV6-5|NA|TRBJ2-7|TRBD2
TGTGCCAGCAGAAGGACTAGCACCATCTACGAGCAGTACTTC
CASRRTSTIYEQYF
>TRBV9|NA|TRBJ2-2|NA
TGTGCCAGCAGCGTAGGGGCGCGGAACACCGGGGAGCTGTTTTTT
CASSVGARNTGELFF
>TRBV9|NA|TRBJ2-1|NA
TGTGCCAGCAGCGGAAAAGCGGACCTCTCCTACAATGAGCAGTTCTTC
CASSGKADLSYNEQFF
>TRBV18|NA|TRBJ2-3|TRBD2
TGTGCCAGCTCACCACTGTGGGAGGGGAGAGAAGATACGCAGTATTTT
CASSPLWEGREDTQYF
>TRBV28|NA|TRBJ1-1|NA
TGTGCCAGCAACAAACCGGGAGGAGGGTACACTGAAGCTTTCTTT
CASNKPGGGYTEAFF
>TRBV6-2/TRBV6-3|NA|TRBJ1-1|NA
TGTGCCAGCAGTTACTCCGGTTCCGCTATGAACACTGAAGCTTTCTTT
CASSYSGSAMNTEAFF
>TRBV4-1|once|TRBJ2-7|TRBD1
TGCGCCAGCAGCCAAGAAAGGACAGGGGTCTCCTACGAGCAGTACTTC
CASSQERTGVSYEQYF
>TRBV6-5|few|TRBJ1-1|TRBD1
TGTGCCAGCAGTTCACCGGGACAGGGGAACACTGAAGCTTTCTTT
CASSSPGQGNTEAFF
>TRBV27|few|TRBJ2-7|NA
TGTGCCAGCAGTTTGTCGGCAGGGGTGGACGAGCAGTACTTC
CASSLSAGVDEQYF
>TRBV5-1|once|TRBJ2-1|TRBD2
TGCGCCAGCAGCAACACCTTAGCGGGAGGATACAATGAGCAGTTCTTC
CASSNTLAGGYNEQFF
>TRBV18|NA|TRBJ1-2|NA
TGTGCCAGCTCACCACCGGGAGTTAACTATGGCTACACCTTC
CASSPPGVNYGYTF
>TRBV3-1/TRBV3-2|NA|TRBJ1-1|NA
TGTGCCAGCACCTATAAGTATGAAGCTTTCTTT
CASTYKYEAFF
>TRBV11-2|NA|TRBJ2-7|TRBD1
TGTGCCAGCAGAAAGGGACAGGGGGTTTACGAGCAGTACTTC
CASRKGQGVYEQYF
>TRBV6-5|NA|TRBJ1-4|NA
TGTGCCAGCACCCTAGGAGCAACTAATGAAAAACTGTTTTTT
CASTLGATNEKLFF
>TRBV27|NA|TRBJ2-5|TRBD2
TGTGCCAGCAGTCTGGTTAGGACGGGAGGCACGACCCAGTACTTC
CASSLVRTGGTTQYF
>TRBV7-2|NA|TRBJ1-5|NA
TGTGCCAGCAGCTTAGCTGGCATGTATAGCAATCAGCCCCAGCATTTT
CASSLAGMYSNQPQHF
>TRBV3-1/TRBV3-2|NA|TRBJ1-5|TRBD1
TGTGCCAGCAGCCATGACAGGGATAGCAATCAGCCCCAGCATTTT
CASSHDRDSNQPQHF
>TRBV5-1|NA|TRBJ2-7|TRBD1
TGCGCCAGCAGCTCACTGGACAGGGGCCTCTACGAGCAGTACTTC
CASSSLDRGLYEQYF
>TRBV27|few|TRBJ2-1|TRBD2
TGTGCCAGCAGTTTGTCTCGCGGGAGGGATGAGCAGTTCTTC
CASSLSRGRDEQFF
>TRBV5-1|NA|TRBJ1-2|NA
TGCGCCAGCAGCTTGGTCTTGCAGGGCGCTAACTATGGCTACACCTTC
CASSLVLQGANYGYTF
>TRBV27|NA|TRBJ2-3|TRBD1
TGTGCCAGCACCCAGGGGACAGCTAGCACAGATACGCAGTATTTT
CASTQGTASTDTQYF
>TRBV2|NA|TRBJ1-1|NA
TGTGCCAGCAGTGTGGCCGACTCGAACACTGAAGCTTTCTTT
CASSVADSNTEAFF
>TRBV28|NA|TRBJ2-1|NA
TGTGCCAGCCTCACAAGCGAGAGCTCCTACAATGAGCAGTTCTTC
CASLTSESSYNEQFF
>TRBV19|NA|TRBJ2-3|TRBD2
TGTGCCAGTAGTATTAGCGGGAGAGCAAAGAGGGATACGCAGTATTTT
CASSISGRAKRDTQYF
>TRBV9|NA|TRBJ2-7|NA
TGTGCCAGCAGCGATACCATAGCGGCCCCCTACGAGCAGTACTTC
CASSDTIAAPYEQYF
>TRBV5-1|NA|TRBJ2-2|TRBD1
TGCGCCAGCAGCGAGGGACAGGGGAAGTTTCCTAGTAACACCGGGGAGCTGTTTTTT
CASSEGQGKFPSNTGELFF
>TRBV3-1/TRBV3-2|NA|TRBJ1-1|NA
TGTGCCAGCAGCCAAGATGAGGGGGTTACTGAAGCTTTCTTT
CASSQDEGVTEAFF
>TRBV28|NA|TRBJ1-1|TRBD1
TGTGCCAGCAGTTCTCAGGGGGCCTCGAACACTGAAGCTTTCTTT
CASSSQGASNTEAFF
>TRBV5-6|few|TRBJ2-3|NA
TGTGCCAGCAGCCGGGGAGCGGCTAGCACAGATACGCAGTATTTT
CASSRGAASTDTQYF
>TRBV11-3|NA|TRBJ2-1|NA
TGTGCCAGCAGCTCCTCCAGGGATGAGCAGTTCTTC
CASSSSRDEQFF
>TRBV19|once|TRBJ1-3|TRBD1
TGTGCCAGCTCGAGGGGGACAGATACTCCTGGAAACACCATATATTTT
CASSRGTDTPGNTIYF
>TRBV6-2/TRBV6-3|NA|TRBJ1-1|NA
TGTGCCAGCAGTTACTCCCCGGGCATACTGGGAGAGGCTTTCTTT
CASSYSPGILGEAFF
>TRBV28|once|TRBJ2-2|TRBD2
TGTGCCAGCAGTCCCCGGGGGGGTAATTTGCGTCCCGGGGAGCTGTTTTTT
CASSPRGGNLRPGELFF
>TRBV28|NA|TRBJ2-1|TRBD2
TGTGCCAGCAGCCCTTCTCGGGGACTAGCGTTCGGATTTTACAATGAGCAGTTCTTC
CASSPSRGLAFGFYNEQFF
>TRBV5-1|NA|TRBJ1-2|TRBD1
TGCGCCAGCAGGGAGACAGGGCAGGATGGCTACACCTTC
CASRETGQDGYTF